This TCR beta chain is from a study of blood T cell repertoires in COVID-19. Study in general: T cells, B-cell-depleted T cells, or PBMCs supplied cDNA or gDNA.

The length of the CDR3 is 14 residues. J lost 4 bases, V lost 6 bases, and 8 bases had no gene match. The V gene's germline CDR1 is MDHEN and CDR2 SYDVKM. As processed by the authors: The assay estimated nucleated cells by amplifying reference gene primers. Some clones are missing from TCRdb's copy, which holds only in-frame ones; the method was immunoSEQ multiplex PCR. V and J calls and clone size are given by that table; D and trimming were obtained from the DNA. Here the sample spans a few hundred thousand clones, around 84% being singletons. Source material: peripheral blood. The sequence was obtained from a middle-aged woman who had recovered from COVID-19. The chain uses TRBV28 and TRBJ1-2, with 7 bases matching TRBD1. CDR3 nucleotide sequence: TGTGCCAGCAGCACGACAGGGCTGGGCTATGGCTACACCTTC. It codes for CASSTTGLGYGYTF.